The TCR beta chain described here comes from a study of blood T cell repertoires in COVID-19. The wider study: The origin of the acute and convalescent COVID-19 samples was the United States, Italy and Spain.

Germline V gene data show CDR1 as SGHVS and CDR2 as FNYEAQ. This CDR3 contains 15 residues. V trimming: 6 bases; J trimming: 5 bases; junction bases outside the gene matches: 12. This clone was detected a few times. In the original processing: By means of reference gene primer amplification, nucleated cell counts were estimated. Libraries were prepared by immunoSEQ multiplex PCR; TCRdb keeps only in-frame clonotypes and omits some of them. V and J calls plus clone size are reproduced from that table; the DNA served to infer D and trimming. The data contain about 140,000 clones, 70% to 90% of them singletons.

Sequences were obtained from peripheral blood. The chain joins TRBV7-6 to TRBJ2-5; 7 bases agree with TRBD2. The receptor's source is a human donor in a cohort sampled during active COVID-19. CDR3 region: CASSSYSRGWETQYF. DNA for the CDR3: TGTGCCAGCAGTTCTTACTCGCGGGGGTGGGAGACCCAGTACTTC.